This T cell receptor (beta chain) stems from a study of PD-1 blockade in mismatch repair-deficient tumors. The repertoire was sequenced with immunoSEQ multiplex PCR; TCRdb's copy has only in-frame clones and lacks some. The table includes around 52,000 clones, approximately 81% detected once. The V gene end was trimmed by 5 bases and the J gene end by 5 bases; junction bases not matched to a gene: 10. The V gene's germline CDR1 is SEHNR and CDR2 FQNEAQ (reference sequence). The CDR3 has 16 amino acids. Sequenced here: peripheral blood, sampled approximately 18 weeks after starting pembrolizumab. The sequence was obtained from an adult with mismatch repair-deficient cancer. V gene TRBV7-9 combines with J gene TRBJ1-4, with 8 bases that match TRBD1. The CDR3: CASSPTRDRPNEKLFF. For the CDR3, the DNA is TGTGCCAGCAGCCCGACCCGGGACAGGCCAAATGAAAAACTGTTTTTT.